This TCR beta chain was documented in a study of cytomegalovirus exposure and HLA in healthy donors. Study background: Assignment to the Caucasian-associated ancestry cluster applied to approximately 79% of the approximately 390 genotyped donors. General study findings and limits: Some segments of the V type, notably TRBV6-2 and TRBV6-3, were excluded as indistinguishable.

60 Vbeta and 13 Jbeta primers were used in PCR. TCRdb's copy holds only in-frame clones and misses some; the assay was immunoSEQ multiplex PCR. This sample carries around 120,000 clones, roughly 70% of them seen once, and the ten largest clones take roughly 11%. J gave up 3 bases and V 2 bases, and 10 bases lay outside the gene matches. Germline V gene data show CDR1 as LGHNA and CDR2 as YNFKEQ. The CDR3 runs 18 residues. To note about this clone: Its antigen is still unknown.

The sample taken for sequencing was PBMCs. This clonotype originated in a woman aged 50 to 60 in good health and CMV-seropositive. The chain couples TRBV4-2 to TRBJ1-3; 10 positions agree with TRBD1. For the CDR3, the DNA is TGTGCCAGCAGCCAAACTAAGGGGACAGGGGTTAGTGGAAACACCATATATTTT. It encodes CASSQTKGTGVSGNTIYF.